This TCR beta chain came from a study of preoperative IRX-2 immunotherapy in early breast cancer. The protocol was immunoSEQ multiplex PCR, while the TCRdb copy is restricted to in-frame clones and leaves out a portion. The data hold tens of thousands of clones, with over 75% observed a single time. Treatment of the sample: preoperative locoregional IRX-2 cytokine immunotherapy. The sample here was taken from a patient treated with IRX-2 immunotherapy. This sequence originates from a human donor with breast cancer.

The CDR3 DNA is TGCGCCAGCAGCTTTTTTGAGGCAAACAATGAGCAGTTCTTC. Protein: CASSFFEANNEQFF. This chain uses TRBV5-1 with TRBJ2-1; no firm D call. Germline-derived CDR1 and CDR2 are SGHRS and YFSETQ. Trimming removed 2 bases from V and 5 bases from J, with 11 bases in between. The CDR3 runs to 14 residues.